Included here is one TCR beta chain sequence, with context. Generated by immunoSEQ multiplex PCR, the TCRdb table keeps only in-frame clones and is missing some. This table has 470,000 or so clones, 70% to 80% appearing once. This entry comes from a study of shared clonotypes between healthy human individuals. Researchers drew on some 97 million PBMCs for genomic DNA from unsorted samples. CDR1 is LNHDA and CDR2 is SQIVND in the germline V gene (reference sequence). There are 16 residues in the CDR3. Trimming took off 5 bases at V and 0 bases at J, with 14 bases between the two ends. This rearrangement joins TRBV19 to TRBJ2-4; D call uncertain. This clonotype was sampled from a woman between 40 and 55 years old in good health. Some clones in this sample may be carry-over from other donors' samples. The sample comprised PBMCs. CDR3 sequence reads: CASSSYRILAKNIQYF. CDR3 nucleotides: TGTGCCAGTAGTTCATACAGAATACTAGCCAAAAACATTCAGTACTTC.